The TCR beta chain under discussion was sequenced for a study of regulatory T cells in long-lasting Graves disease (dated by TCRdb to the early 2020s). Regarding the study in general: Patients with newly diagnosed Graves' disease had been on antithyroid drugs for under 3 months. Peripheral blood TCR sequencing and RNA sequencing compared persistent Graves' disease patients with newly diagnosed Graves' disease patients. The study was conducted in China and was registered as a clinical trial. TCR sequencing covered some 13 persistent and roughly 20 newly diagnosed Graves' disease patients, around 35 samples in total. Here is what the overall study found, with its caveats: TRBV28, TRBJ1-2 and TRBJ2-5 were preferentially used in persistent disease, while TRBV20-1 and TRBJ2-1 were favored in newly diagnosed disease. Persistent patients shared more public clonotypes among themselves (around 2,700) than newly diagnosed patients did (more than 850). Compared with newly diagnosed patients, patients with persistent Graves' disease had lower TCR Shannon entropy and fewer highly expanded clones, which suggests clonal expansion. The authors noted that the small sample size was a limitation that may lower accuracy. Because the primary lesion, thyroid tissue, could not be accessed, the study looked at peripheral blood alone. Sequencing and analysis were limited to the TCR beta chain.

The sample's time point, from its label and the paper: newly diagnosed GD, antithyroid drugs for less than 3 months. For both TCR sequencing and RNA sequencing, RNA was extracted from PBMCs using TRIzol. Graves' disease was diagnosed according to American Thyroid Association guidelines. Patients were recruited from an endocrinology department in Xi'an, China. From each patient, approximately 9.9 milliliters of peripheral blood was collected into an EDTA anticoagulant tube. Ficoll Paque Plus density gradient separation was used to isolate PBMCs, and no additional T cell sorting was done. An Agilent 2100 Bioanalyzer and agarose gel were used to check RNA quality, while a NanoDrop 2000 measured RNA concentration. Library preparation was by multiplex PCR. The sequencer listed for this sample is Illumina HiSeq 4000. TCR beta libraries were built with iRepertoire HTBI primers and Arm-PCR amplification of CDR3 regions. Before sequencing, the PCR products went through gel purification. As for the authors' bioinformatics: A total of roughly 58 TRBV and some 15 TRBJ segments were identified across samples and were used for gene usage analysis of CDR3 amino acid clonotypes. COPE and FqMerger were used to merge the filtered high-quality paired reads into contigs. Contigs were aligned with BLAST to IMGT TRBV, TRBD and TRBJ reference genes, and CDR3 was defined per IMGT. Clonotypes above 0.1% frequency were classified as highly expanded clones. Shannon entropy was used to measure repertoire diversity, and the Gini coefficient was used to measure V-J evenness. A clonotype found in more than one individual was treated as public. TCRdb took the public reads, trimmed them with fastp at Q25, ran MiXCR for clone calling and kept in-frame beta chains. All rows with the same CDR3 protein become a single entry with the most common DNA and genes. TCRdb's processing, not the authors' own work, is the source of the V and J calls. This sample has more than 450,000 distinct CDR3 sequences in its table, and around 15% of those were observed once. Jointly, the top ten make up 12% of the sample.

The CDR3 spans 16 residues, from the cysteine through the phenylalanine. CDR3 DNA only is kept here, 48 bases in frame from base 1. The germline V gene specifies KGHDR as CDR1 and SFDVKD as CDR2. Trimming leaves V shorter by 3 bases and J shorter by 2 bases, with the junction holding 7 bases beyond the gene matches. This clonotype has at least ten counts. The antigen it binds to is not known. Per-base qualities were not stored, and no clone one base away is much larger. These same records also appear under a second study, on T cells in Graves' hyperthyroidism and ophthalmopathy. Looking at the second paper: Stable Graves' hyperthyroidism was defined as the absence of progression to ophthalmopathy over 18 months of follow-up. Hyperthyroidism patients were aged 18 to 65 years and newly diagnosed, with disease duration of less than 2 months. Exclusion was applied to patients with uncontrolled infections, other autoimmune diseases, pregnancy or lactation. Diagnoses relied on clinical symptoms, serum thyroxine and TRAb, thyroid ultrasound and orbital computed tomography. The TCR CDR3 was subjected to a first round of RT-PCR using the HTBI primer set and the Qiagen OneStep RT-PCR kit. Most expanded thyroid clonotypes (frequency above 0.001) were also found in blood, which suggests that blood repertoires may mirror thyroid immune responses. Ophthalmopathy was separated from stable hyperthyroidism by a 13 V-J signature model, with about 86% sensitivity and about 84% specificity obtained in cross-validation and 80%/75% obtained in testing. In validation, the model predicted progression to ophthalmopathy with about 71% sensitivity and about 73% specificity, a median of 6.5 months before onset. TCR V-J signatures able to tell the groups apart were searched for in a discovery cohort of about a hundred patients, of whom 40 to 45 had Graves' ophthalmopathy and 57 had stable Graves' hyperthyroidism. Whether ophthalmopathy could be predicted prospectively was tested in an independent validation cohort made up of roughly 19 hyperthyroidism patients plus 17 patients who later progressed to ophthalmopathy. The 75 to 100 discovery patients were divided at random into training and test sets in a 7:3 ratio. In roughly six Graves' hyperthyroidism patients, the study also compared T-cell repertoires from thyroid tissue with T-cell repertoires from blood. After sampling, hyperthyroidism patients received methimazole starting at 30 mg daily, and ophthalmopathy patients received high-dose intravenous methylprednisolone. Libraries were constructed in a second round of multiplex PCR, after which size selection and purification were carried out. Paired-end sequencing of the libraries was performed with 100 bp reads on an Illumina HiSeq2000. SOAPnuke was used to process the raw data, removing reads that contained adapters or uncalled bases, had a mean Phred below 15, or lacked an exact match to the constant primer or identifier. High-quality paired reads were merged using COPE v1.2.5, and each unique nucleotide sequence was defined as a clonotype. MiTCR v1.1 was used to align clonotypes to the IMGT TRBV, TRBD and TRBJ reference segments. Analysis was restricted to V-J combinations with a frequency above 0.0001, which covered roughly 99% of repertoires. A TCS score was defined as the ratio between F50 (clonal expansion) and ExV (chaos), using BLOSUM62-based TCRdist between CDR3 peptides within each V-J. Welch's t-statistics and random forest reduced fewer than 600 V-J features to roughly 13, which were used in a naive Bayes classifier (R e1071). No statistical method was used to fix the sample size in advance, and group allocation was not hidden from the investigators. TCR Vbeta CDR3 sequencing of roughly 140 peripheral blood samples (over 40 ophthalmopathy, some 75 hyperthyroidism and approximately 17 progressor patients) is reported in the paper.

The sequence was obtained from a man aged 35-49 years with Graves disease. Donor details come from another sample of the same person, matched by shared clones. The source material was peripheral blood mononuclear cells (PBMCs), sampled at new diagnosis, from a patient treated with antithyroid drugs. The rearrangement joined TRBV24-1 to TRBJ2-3; 7 bases in between match TRBD1. In nucleotide form, the sequence is TGTGCCACCAGTGATCGACAGGGATCAACCACAGATACGCAGTATTTT. The translation is CATSDRQGSTTDTQYF.